The clone carrying this T cell receptor beta chain was counted a few times. Its antigen is still unknown. Germline CDR1 reads LNHNV; CDR2 reads YYDKDF (reference sequence). CDR3 length equals 18 residues. The junction had 10 bases not matched to a gene; V was cut back by 1 base and J by 7 bases. The entry originates in a study of T-cell memory formation after mild COVID-19. Study-level results: Researchers found some responding clones in pre-infection memory, a sign that cross-reactive memory joined. Shrinking CD4+ clones were chiefly CM and EM; CD8+ ones were chiefly EMRA.

TCRdb processed the 5' RACE reads anew with MiXCR; each CDR3 protein has one entry. The profile shows hundreds of thousands of distinct CDR3 sequences, 15% to 20% of them singletons. V and J are TRBV15 and TRBJ1-4; 12 bases map to TRBD1. The clonotype was recovered from a man aged 18 to 29 who had mild COVID-19 (a few samples of this study predate the infection). Cell type and time point are not known. Sample: PBMCs or a T cell subset sorted from them (not recorded which). The CDR3 reads CATSRARDRGRRGEKLFF. CDR3 coding DNA: TGTGCCACCAGCAGAGCGCGGGACAGGGGGCGACGAGGTGAAAAACTGTTTTTT.